This TCR beta chain was profiled in a study of immune evolution from preneoplasia to lung adenocarcinoma. Libraries were prepared by immunoSEQ multiplex PCR; TCRdb keeps only in-frame clonotypes and omits some of them. Of 9,500 to 10,000 clones listed, 65% to 80% are singletons. Whole-study results and caveats: Top clone frequencies peaked in normal lung, apparently declining through invasive adenocarcinoma. Normal lung had highest clonality; later lesions appeared denser, more diverse.

This CDR3 is 14 amino acids long. J lost 8 bases, V lost 2 bases, and 5 bases had no gene match. The germline CDR1 and CDR2 sequences are MDHEN and SYDVKM. Remarks on this clone: Its target is unknown.

After pathologic assessment, macro-dissection selected premalignant or tumor cells for extraction. Sequencing input: FFPE minimally invasive lung adenocarcinoma tissue. The TCR comes from a person aged 65 to 85 with lung adenocarcinoma. Some clones in this sample may be carry-over from other donors' samples. The genes are TRBV28 and TRBJ2-1; 8 bases agree with TRBD2. CDR3 DNA: TGTGCCAGCAGTTTACGGGGGGGCCGCGATGAGCAGTTCTTC. It specifies CASSLRGGRDEQFF.